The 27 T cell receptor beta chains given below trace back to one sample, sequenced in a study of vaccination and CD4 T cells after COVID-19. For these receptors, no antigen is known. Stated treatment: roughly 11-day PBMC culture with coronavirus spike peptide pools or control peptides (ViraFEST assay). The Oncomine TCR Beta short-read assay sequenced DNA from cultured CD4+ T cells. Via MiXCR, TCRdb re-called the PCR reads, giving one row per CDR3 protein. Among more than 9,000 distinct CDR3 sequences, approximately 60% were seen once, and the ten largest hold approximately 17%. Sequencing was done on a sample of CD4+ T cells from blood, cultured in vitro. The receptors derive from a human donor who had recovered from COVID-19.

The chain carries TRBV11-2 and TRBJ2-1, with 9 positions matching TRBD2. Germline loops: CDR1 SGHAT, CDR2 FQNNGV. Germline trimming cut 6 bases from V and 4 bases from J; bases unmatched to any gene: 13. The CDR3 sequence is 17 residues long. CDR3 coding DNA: TGTGCCAGCAGGAGGGGTGGCGGGAGGGAGGGGTACAATGAGCAGTTCTTC. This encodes CASRRGGGREGYNEQFF.

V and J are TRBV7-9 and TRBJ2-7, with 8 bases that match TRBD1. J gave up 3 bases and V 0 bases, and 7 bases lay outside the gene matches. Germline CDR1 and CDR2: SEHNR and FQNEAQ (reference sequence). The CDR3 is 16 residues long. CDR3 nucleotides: TGTGCCAGCAGCTTAGCTACCGGGACAGGTCACTACGAGCAGTACTTC. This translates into CASSLATGTGHYEQYF.

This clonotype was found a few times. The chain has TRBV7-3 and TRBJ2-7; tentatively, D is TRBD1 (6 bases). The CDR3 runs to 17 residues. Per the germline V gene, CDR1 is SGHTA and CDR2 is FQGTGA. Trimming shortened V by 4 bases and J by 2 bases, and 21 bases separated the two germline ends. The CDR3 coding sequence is TGTGCCAGCAGCTCGACCCCGGACAGCGCCGATGCCTACGAGCAGTACTTC. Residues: CASSSTPDSADAYEQYF. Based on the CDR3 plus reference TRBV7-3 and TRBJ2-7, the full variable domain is GAGVSQTPSNKVTEKGKYVELRCDPISGHTALYWYRQSLGQGPEFLIYFQGTGAADDSGLPNDRFFAVRPEGSVSTLKIQRTERGDSAVYLCASSSTPDSADAYEQYFGPGTRLTVT.

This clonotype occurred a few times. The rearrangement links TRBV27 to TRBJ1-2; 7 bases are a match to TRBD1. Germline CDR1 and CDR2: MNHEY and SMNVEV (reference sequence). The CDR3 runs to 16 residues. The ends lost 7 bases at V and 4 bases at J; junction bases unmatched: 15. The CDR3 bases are TGTGCCAGCAAGGCGCAGGGAGGGGGCGCTGGCTATGGCTACACCTTC. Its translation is CASKAQGGGAGYGYTF.

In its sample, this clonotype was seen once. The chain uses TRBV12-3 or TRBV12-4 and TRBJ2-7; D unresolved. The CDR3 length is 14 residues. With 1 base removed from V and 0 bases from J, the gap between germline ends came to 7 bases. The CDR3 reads CASSLVGGSYEQYF. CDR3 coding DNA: TGTGCCAGCAGTTTAGTTGGCGGCTCCTACGAGCAGTACTTC.

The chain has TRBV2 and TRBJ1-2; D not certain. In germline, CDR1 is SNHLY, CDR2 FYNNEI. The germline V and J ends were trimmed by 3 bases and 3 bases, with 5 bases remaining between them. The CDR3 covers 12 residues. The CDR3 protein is CASSDQDYGYTF. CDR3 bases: TGTGCCAGCAGTGATCAGGACTATGGCTACACCTTC.

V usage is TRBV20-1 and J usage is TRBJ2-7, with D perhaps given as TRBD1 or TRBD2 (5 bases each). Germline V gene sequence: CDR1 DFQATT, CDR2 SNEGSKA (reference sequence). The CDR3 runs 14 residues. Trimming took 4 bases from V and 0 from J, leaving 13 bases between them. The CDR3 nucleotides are TGCAGTGCTACTAGGGGACCGTCCTCCTACGAGCAGTACTTC. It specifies CSATRGPSSYEQYF.

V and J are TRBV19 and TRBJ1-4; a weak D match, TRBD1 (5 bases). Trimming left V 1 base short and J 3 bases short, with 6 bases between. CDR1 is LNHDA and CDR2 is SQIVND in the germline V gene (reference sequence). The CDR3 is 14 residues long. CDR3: CASSIGGANEKLFF. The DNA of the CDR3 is TGTGCCAGTAGTATAGGAGGGGCTAATGAAAAACTGTTTTTT.

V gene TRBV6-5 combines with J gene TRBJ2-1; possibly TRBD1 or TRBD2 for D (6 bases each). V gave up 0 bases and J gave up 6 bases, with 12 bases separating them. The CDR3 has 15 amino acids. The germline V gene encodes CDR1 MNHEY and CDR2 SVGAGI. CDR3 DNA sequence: TGTGCCAGCAGTTACTCGCCGGGGGCGGTCAATGAGCAGTTCTTC. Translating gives CASSYSPGAVNEQFF.

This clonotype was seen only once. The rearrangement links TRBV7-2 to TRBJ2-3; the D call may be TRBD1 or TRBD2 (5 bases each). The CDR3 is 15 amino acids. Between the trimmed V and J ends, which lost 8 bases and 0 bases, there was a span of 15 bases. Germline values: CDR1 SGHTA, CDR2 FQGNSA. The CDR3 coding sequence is TGTGCCAGCTCCCTGGGGGATTCTAGCACAGATACGCAGTATTTT. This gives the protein CASSLGDSSTDTQYF.

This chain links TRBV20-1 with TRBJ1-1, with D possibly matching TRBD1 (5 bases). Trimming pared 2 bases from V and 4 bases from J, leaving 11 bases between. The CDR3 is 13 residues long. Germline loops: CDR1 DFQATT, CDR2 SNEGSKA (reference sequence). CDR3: CSARIGRATEAFF. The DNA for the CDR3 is TGCAGTGCTAGAATCGGCAGGGCCACTGAAGCTTTCTTT.

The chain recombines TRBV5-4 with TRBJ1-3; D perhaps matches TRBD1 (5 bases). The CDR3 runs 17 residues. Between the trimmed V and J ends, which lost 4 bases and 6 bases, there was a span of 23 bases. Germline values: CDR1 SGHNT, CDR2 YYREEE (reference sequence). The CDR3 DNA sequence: TGTGCCAGCAGCCGACGGACCCGGGACGCGGCGGCAAACACCATATATTTT. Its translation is CASSRRTRDAAANTIYF.

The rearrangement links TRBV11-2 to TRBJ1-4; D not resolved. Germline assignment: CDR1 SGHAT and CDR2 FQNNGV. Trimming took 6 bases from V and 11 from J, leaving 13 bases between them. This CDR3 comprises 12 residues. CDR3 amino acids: CASSYQPRKLFF. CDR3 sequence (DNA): TGTGCCAGCAGTTACCAACCCCGGAAACTGTTTTTT.

As DNA, the CDR3 is TGTGCCACCAGCAACCCGACAGGTCCAGATACGCAGTATTTT. Translating it yields CATSNPTGPDTQYF. The J gene is TRBJ2-3, the V gene TRBV24-1; a weak D match, TRBD1 (6 bases). Per the germline V gene, CDR1 is KGHDR and CDR2 is SFDVKD. This CDR3 contains 14 residues. The V end was cut by 7 bases, the J end by 4 bases, with 14 bases between.

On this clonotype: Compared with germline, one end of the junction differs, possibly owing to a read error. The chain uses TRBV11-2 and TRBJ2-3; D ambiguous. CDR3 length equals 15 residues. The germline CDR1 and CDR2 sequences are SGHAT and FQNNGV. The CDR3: CVSRQGITSTDTQYF. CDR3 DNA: TGTGTCAGCAGACAAGGTATAACGAGCACAGATACGCAGTATTTT.

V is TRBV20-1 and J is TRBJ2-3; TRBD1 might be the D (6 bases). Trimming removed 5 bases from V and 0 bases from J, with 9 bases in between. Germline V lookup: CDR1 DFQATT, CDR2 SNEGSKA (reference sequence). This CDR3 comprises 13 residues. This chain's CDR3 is CSASDRSTDTQYF. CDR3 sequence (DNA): TGCAGTGCTTCGGACAGAAGCACAGATACGCAGTATTTT.

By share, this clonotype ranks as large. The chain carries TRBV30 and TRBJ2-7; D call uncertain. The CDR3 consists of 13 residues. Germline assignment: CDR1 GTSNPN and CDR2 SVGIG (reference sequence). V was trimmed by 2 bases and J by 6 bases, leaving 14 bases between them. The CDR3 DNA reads TGTGCCTGGAGTTTAAGCAGCCGTTTCGAGCAGTACTTC. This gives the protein CAWSLSSRFEQYF.

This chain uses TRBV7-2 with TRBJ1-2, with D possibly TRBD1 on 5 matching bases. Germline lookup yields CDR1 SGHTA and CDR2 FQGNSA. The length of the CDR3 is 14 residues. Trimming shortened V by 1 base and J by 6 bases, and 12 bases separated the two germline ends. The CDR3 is CASSLVGQGNGYTF. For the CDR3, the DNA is TGTGCCAGCAGCTTAGTGGGGCAGGGTAATGGCTACACCTTC.

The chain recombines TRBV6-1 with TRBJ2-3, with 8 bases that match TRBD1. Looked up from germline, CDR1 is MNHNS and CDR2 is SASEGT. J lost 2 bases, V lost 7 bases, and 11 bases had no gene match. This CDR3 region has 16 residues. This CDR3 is CASMGTGWGPTDTQYF. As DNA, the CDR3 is TGTGCCAGCATGGGGACAGGTTGGGGCCCCACAGATACGCAGTATTTT.

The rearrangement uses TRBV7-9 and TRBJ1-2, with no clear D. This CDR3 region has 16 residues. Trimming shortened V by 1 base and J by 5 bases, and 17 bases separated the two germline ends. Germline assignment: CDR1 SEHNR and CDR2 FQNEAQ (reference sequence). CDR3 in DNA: TGTGCCAGCAGCTTAGGGCTCACCGATTTCGTATATGGCTACACCTTC. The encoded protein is CASSLGLTDFVYGYTF.

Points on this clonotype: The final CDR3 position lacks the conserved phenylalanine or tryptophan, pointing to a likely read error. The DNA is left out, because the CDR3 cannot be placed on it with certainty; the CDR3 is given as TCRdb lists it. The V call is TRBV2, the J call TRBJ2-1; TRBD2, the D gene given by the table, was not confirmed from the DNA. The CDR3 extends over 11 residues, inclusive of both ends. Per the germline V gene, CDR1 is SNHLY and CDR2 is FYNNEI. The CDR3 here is CASSEGLAVFV.

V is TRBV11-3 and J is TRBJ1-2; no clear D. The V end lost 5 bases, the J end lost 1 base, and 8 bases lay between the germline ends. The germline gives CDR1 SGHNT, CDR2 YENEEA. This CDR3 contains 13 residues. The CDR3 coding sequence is TGTGCCAGCAGCAAAACGTATAACTATGGCTACACCTTC. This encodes CASSKTYNYGYTF.

In nucleotides, the CDR3 is TGTGCCAGCAAGGGGGCTTACTATGGCTACACCTTC. Protein sequence: CASKGAYYGYTF. The chain links TRBV6-2 or TRBV6-3 to TRBJ1-2, with 7 bases identical to TRBD1. J was trimmed by 3 bases and V by 7 bases; bases with no gene match: 2. Germline V gene data show CDR1 as MNHEY and CDR2 as SVGEGT. The CDR3 spans 12 residues.

For the CDR3, the DNA is TGTGCCAGCAGTTTAACACAGGGATCAGGGAGTGCTTTCTTT. As protein: CASSLTQGSGSAFF. The chain has TRBV6-5 and TRBJ1-1; the D gene is possibly TRBD1 (6 bases). Germline lookup yields CDR1 MNHEY and CDR2 SVGAGI. The CDR3 is made up of 14 amino acids. V was pared by 4 bases and J by 11 bases, with 20 bases between.

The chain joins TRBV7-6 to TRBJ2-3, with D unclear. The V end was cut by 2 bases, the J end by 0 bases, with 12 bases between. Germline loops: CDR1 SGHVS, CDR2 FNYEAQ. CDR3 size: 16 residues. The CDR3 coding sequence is TGTGCCAGCAGCTTACGAGGCTCGGGTAGCACAGATACGCAGTATTTT. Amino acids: CASSLRGSGSTDTQYF.

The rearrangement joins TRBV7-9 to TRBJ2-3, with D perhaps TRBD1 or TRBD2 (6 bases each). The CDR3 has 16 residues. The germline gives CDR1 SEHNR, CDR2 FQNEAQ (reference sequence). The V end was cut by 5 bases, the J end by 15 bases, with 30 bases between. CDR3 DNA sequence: TGTGCCAGCAGCACCCTCTTAAGGGGGTCTGCGGGAAGACATTATTTT. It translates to CASSTLLRGSAGRHYF. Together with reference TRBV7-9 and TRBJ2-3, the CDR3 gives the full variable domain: DTGVSQNPRHKITKRGQNVTFRCDPISEHNRLYWYRQTLGQGPEFLTYFQNEAQLEKSRLLSDRFSAERPKGSFSTLEIQRTEQGDSAMYLCASSTLLRGSAGRHYFGPGTRLTVL.

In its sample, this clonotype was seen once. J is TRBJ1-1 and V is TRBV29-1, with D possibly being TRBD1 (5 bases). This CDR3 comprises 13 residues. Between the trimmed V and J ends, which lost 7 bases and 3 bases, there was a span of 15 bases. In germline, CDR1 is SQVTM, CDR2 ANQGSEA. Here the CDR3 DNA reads TGCAGCGCCAGGGTCTTGAGGGACACTGAAGCTTTCTTT. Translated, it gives CSARVLRDTEAFF.